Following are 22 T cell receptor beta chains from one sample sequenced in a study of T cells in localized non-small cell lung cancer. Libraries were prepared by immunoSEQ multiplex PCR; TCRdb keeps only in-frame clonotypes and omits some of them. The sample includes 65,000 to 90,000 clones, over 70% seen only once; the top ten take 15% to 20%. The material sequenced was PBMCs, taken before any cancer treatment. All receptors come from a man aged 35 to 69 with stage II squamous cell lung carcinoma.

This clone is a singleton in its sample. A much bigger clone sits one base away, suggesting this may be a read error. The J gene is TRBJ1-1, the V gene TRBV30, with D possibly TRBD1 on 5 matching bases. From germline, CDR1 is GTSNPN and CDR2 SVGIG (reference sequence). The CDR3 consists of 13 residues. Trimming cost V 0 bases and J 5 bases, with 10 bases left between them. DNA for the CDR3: TGTGCCTGGAGTGTATGGCGGGGGACTGAAGCTTTCTTT. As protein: CAWSVWRGTEAFF.

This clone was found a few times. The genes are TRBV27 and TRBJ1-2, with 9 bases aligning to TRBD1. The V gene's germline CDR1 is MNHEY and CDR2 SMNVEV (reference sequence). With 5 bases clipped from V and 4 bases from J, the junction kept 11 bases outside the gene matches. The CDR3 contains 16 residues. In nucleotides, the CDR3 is TGTGCCAGCAGTCCCTCCCTCCCGACAGGGGGCTATGGCTACACCTTC. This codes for CASSPSLPTGGYGYTF.

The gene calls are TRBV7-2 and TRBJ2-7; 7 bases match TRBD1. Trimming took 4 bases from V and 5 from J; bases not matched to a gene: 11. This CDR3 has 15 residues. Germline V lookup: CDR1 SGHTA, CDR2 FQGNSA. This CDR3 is CASSSRGQPRDEQYF. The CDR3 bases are TGTGCCAGCAGCTCACGGGGACAGCCAAGGGACGAGCAGTACTTC.

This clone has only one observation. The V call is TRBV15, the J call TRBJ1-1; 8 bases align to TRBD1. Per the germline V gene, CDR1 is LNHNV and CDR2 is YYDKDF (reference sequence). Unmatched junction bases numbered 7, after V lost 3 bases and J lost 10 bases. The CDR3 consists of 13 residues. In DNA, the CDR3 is TGTGCCACCAGCAGCAACAGGGGGGAAAGAGCTTTCTTT. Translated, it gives CATSSNRGERAFF.

The CDR3 loop reads CAWSRGHGSGNTIYF. CDR3 nucleotides: TGTGCCTGGAGTCGGGGGCACGGCTCTGGAAACACCATATATTTT. The chain couples TRBV30 to TRBJ1-3, with D perhaps TRBD1 (6 bases). Between the trimmed V and J ends, which lost 2 bases and 0 bases, there was a span of 11 bases. This CDR3 is 15 amino acids long. Germline CDR1 GTSNPN, CDR2 SVGIG (reference sequence).

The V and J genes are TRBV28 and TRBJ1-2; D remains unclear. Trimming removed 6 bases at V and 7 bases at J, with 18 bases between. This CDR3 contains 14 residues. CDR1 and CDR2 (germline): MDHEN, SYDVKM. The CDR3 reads CASSLRGLEGGYTF. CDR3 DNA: TGTGCCAGCAGCCTCCGGGGTCTTGAGGGTGGCTACACCTTC.

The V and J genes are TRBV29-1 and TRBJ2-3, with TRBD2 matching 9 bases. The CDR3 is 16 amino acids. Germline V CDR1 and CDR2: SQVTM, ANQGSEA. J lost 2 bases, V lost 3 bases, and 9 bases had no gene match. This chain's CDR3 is CSVDGAGGGVTDTQYF. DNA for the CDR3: TGCAGCGTTGACGGAGCGGGAGGCGGGGTCACAGATACGCAGTATTTT.

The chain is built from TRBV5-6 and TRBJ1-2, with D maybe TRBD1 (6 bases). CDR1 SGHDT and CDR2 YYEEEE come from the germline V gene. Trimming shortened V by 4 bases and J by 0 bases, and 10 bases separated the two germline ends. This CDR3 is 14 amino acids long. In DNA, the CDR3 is TGTGCCAGCAGCCCAAGGACAGCTAACTATGGCTACACCTTC. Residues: CASSPRTANYGYTF.

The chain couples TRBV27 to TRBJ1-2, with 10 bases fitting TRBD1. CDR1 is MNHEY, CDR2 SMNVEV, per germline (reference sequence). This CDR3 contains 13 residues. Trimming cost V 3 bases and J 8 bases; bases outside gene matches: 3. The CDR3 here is CASSFWTGGGYTF. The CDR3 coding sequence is TGTGCCAGCAGTTTTTGGACAGGGGGGGGCTACACCTTC.

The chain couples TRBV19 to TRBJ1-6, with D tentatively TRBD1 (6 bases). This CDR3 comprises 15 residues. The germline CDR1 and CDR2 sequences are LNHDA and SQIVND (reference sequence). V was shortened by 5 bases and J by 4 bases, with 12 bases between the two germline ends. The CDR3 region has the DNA TGTGCCAGTAGTTTTTTGGGACAATATAATTCACCCCTCCACTTT. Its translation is CASSFLGQYNSPLHF.

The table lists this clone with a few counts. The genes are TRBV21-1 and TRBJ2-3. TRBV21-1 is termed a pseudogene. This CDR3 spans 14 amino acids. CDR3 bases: TGTGCCAGCAGCAAAGCTCGCAGCACAGATACGCAGTATTTT. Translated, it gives CASSKARSTDTQYF.

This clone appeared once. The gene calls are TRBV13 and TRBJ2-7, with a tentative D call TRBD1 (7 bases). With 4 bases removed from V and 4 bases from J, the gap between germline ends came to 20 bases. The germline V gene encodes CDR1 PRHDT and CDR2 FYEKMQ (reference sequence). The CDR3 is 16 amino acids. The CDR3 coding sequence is TGTGCCAGCAGCTACGGAGGGGGCTTGGTGGGATACGAGCAGTACTTC. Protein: CASSYGGGLVGYEQYF.

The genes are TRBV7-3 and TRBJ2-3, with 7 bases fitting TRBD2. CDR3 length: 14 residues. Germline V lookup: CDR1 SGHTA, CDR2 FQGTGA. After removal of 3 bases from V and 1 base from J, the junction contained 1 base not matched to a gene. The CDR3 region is CASSLAGGTDTQYF. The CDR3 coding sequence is TGTGCCAGCAGCTTGGCGGGAGGCACAGATACGCAGTATTTT.

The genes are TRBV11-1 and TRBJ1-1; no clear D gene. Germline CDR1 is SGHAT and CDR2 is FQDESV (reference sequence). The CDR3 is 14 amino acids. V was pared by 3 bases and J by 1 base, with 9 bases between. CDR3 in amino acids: CASSFAPGNTEAFF. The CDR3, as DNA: TGTGCCAGCAGCTTCGCACCGGGGAACACTGAAGCTTTCTTT.

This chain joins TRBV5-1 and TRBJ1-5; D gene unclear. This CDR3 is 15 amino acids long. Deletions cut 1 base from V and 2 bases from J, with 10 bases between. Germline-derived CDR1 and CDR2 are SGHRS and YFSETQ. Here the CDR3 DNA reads TGCGCCAGCAGCTTGAATTCGGACCGCAATCAGCCCCAGCATTTT. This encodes CASSLNSDRNQPQHF.

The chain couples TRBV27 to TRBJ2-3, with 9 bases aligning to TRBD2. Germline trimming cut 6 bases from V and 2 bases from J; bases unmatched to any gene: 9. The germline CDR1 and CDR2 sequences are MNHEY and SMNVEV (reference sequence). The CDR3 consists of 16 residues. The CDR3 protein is CASRPFGLANTDTQYF. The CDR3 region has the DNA TGTGCCAGCAGACCTTTCGGACTAGCGAACACAGATACGCAGTATTTT.

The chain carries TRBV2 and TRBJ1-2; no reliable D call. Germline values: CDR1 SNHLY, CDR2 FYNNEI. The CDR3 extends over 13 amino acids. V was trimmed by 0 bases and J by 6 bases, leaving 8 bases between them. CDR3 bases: TGTGCCAGCAGTGAAGCGCTTTGGGATGGCTACACCTTC. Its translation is CASSEALWDGYTF.

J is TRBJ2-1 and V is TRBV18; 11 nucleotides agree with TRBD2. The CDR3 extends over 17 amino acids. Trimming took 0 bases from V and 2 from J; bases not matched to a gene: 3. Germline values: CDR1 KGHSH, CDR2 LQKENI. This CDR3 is CASSPPLAGGTYNEQFF. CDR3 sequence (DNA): TGTGCCAGCTCACCACCCCTAGCGGGAGGCACCTACAATGAGCAGTTCTTC.

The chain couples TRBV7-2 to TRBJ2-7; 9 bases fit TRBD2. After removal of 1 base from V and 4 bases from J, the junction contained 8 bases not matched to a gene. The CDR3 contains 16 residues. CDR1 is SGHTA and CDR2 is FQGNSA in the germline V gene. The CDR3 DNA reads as TGTGCCAGCAGCTTAGTTGCTAGCGGGAACGGGTACGAGCAGTACTTC. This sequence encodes CASSLVASGNGYEQYF.

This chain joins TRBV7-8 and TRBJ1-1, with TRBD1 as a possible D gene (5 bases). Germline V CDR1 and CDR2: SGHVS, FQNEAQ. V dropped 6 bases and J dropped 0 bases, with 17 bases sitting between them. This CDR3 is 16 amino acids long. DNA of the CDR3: TGTGCCAGCAGTCTGCCCGGTGGGACCATGAACACTGAAGCTTTCTTT. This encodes CASSLPGGTMNTEAFF. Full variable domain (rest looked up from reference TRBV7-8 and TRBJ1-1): GAGVSQSPRYKVAKRGQDVALRCDPISGHVSLFWYQQALGQGPEFLTYFQNEAQLDKSGLPSDRFFAERPEGSVSTLKIQRTQQEDSAVYLCASSLPGGTMNTEAFFGQGTRLTVV.

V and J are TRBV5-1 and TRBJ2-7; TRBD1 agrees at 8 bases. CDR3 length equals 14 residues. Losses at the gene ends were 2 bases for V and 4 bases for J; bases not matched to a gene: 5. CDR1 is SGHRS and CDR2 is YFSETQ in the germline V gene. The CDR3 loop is CASSFQGASYEQYF. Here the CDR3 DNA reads TGCGCCAGCAGCTTTCAGGGGGCTTCTTACGAGCAGTACTTC. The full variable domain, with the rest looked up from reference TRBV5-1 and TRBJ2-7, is KAGVTQTPRYLIKTRGQQVTLSCSPISGHRSVSWYQQTPGQGLQFLFEYFSETQRNKGNFPGRFSGRQFSNSRSEMNVSTLELGDSALYLCASSFQGASYEQYFGPGTRLTVT.

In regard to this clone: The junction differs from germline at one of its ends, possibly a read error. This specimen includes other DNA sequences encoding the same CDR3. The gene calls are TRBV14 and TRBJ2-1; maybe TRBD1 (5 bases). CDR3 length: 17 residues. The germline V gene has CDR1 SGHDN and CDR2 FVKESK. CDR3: CASSQDIGRAIYNEQFF. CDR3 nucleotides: TGTGCTAGCAGCCAAGATATAGGCAGGGCGATTTACAATGAGCAGTTCTTC.